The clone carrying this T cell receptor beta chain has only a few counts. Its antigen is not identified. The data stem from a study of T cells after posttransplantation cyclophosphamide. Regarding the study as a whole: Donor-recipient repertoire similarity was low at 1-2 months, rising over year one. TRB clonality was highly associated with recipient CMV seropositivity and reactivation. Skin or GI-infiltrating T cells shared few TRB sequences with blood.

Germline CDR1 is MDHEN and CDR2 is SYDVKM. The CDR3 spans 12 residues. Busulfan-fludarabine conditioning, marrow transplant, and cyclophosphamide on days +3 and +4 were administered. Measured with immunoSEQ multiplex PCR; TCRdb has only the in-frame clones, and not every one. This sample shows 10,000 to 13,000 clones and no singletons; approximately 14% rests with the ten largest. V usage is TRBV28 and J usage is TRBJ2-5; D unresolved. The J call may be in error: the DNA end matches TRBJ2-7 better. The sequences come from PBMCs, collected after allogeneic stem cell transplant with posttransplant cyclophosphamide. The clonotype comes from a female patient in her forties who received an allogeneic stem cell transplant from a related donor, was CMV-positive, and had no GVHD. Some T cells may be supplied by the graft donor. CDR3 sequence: CASRSELYEQYF. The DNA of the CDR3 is TGTGCCAGCAGGAGCGAGCTCTACGAGCAGTACTTC.